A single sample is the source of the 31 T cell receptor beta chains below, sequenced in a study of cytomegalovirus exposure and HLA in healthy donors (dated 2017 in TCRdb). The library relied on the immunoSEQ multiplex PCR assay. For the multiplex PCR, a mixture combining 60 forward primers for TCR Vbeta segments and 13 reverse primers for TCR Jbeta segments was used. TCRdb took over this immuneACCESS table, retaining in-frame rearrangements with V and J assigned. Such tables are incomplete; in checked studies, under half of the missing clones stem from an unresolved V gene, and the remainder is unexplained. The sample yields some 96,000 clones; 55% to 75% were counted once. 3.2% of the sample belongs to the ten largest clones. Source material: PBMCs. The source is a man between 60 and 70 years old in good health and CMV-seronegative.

DNA for the CDR3: TGTGCCAGCAGCGGGAGGGACCAAACTGAAGCTTTCTTT. This sequence encodes CASSGRDQTEAFF. The V gene is TRBV9, the J gene TRBJ1-1; TRBD1 is a possible D gene (5 bases). CDR3 size: 13 residues. The V gene's germline CDR1 is SGDLS and CDR2 YYNGEE. With 3 bases removed from V and 5 bases from J, the gap between germline ends came to 11 bases.

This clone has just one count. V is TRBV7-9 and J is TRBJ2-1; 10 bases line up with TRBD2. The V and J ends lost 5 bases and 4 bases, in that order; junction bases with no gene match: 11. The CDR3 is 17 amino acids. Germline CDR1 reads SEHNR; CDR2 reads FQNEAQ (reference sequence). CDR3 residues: CASSPRLASGSYNEQFF. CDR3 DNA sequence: TGTGCCAGCAGCCCCCGGTTGGCTAGCGGGAGTTACAATGAGCAGTTCTTC.

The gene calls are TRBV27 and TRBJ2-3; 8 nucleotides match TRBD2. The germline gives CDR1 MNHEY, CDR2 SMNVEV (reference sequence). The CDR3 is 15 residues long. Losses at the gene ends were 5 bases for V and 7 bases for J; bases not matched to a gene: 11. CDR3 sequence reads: CASSAGTRGTHTQYF. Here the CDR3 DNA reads TGTGCCAGCAGTGCCGGGACTAGGGGGACCCATACGCAGTATTTT.

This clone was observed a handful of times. Written as DNA, the CDR3 is TGTGCCAGCAGCTTATATAATCGGGGGGCAGACGAGCAGTACTTC. This translates into CASSLYNRGADEQYF. The gene calls are TRBV11-3 and TRBJ2-7, with D tentatively TRBD2 (7 bases). V lost 2 bases, J lost 5 bases, and 16 bases lay in between. The CDR3 runs to 15 residues. Germline V gives CDR1 SGHNT, CDR2 YENEEA.

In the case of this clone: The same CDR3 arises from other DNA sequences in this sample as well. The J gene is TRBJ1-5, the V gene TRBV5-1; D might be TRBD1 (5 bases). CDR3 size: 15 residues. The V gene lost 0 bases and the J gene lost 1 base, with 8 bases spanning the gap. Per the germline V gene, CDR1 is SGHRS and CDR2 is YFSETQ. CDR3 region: CASSLAGVSNQPQHF. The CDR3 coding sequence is TGCGCCAGCAGCTTGGCGGGGGTAAGCAATCAGCCCCAGCATTTT.

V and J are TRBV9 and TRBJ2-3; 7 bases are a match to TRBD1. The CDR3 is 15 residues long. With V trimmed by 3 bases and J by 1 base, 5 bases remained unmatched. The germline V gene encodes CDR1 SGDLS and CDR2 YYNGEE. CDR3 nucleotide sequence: TGTGCCAGCAGCGGGACAGGAGACCGCACAGATACGCAGTATTTT. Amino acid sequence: CASSGTGDRTDTQYF.

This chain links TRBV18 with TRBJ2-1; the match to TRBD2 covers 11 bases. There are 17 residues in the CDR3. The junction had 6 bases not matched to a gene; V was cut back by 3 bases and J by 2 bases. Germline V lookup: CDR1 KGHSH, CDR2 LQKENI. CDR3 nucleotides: TGTGCCAGCTCACCGAGGACTAGCGGGCCAACCTACAATGAGCAGTTCTTC. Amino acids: CASSPRTSGPTYNEQFF.

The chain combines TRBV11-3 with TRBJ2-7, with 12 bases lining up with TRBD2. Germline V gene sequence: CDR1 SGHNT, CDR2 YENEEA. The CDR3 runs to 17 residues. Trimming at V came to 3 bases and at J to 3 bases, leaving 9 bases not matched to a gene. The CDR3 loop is CASSFASGRALGYEQYF. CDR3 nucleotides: TGTGCCAGCAGCTTTGCTAGCGGGAGGGCCCTCGGCTACGAGCAGTACTTC. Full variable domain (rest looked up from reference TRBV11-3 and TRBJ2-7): EAGVVQSPRYKIIEKKQPVAFWCNPISGHNTLYWYLQNLGQGPELLIRYENEEAVDDSQLPKDRFSAERLKGVDSTLKIQPAELGDSAVYLCASSFASGRALGYEQYFGPGTRLTVT.

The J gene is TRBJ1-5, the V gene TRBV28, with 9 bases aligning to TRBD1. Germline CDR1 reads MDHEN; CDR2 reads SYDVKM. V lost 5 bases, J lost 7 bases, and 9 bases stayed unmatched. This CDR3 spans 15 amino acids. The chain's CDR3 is CASSPTGQGRQPQHF. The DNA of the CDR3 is TGTGCCAGCAGTCCCACCGGACAGGGGAGACAGCCCCAGCATTTT.

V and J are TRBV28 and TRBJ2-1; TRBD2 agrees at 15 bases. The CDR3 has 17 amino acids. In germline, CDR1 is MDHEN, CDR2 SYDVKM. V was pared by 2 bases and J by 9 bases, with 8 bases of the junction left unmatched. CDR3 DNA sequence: TGTGCCAGCAGTTTAAGTTGGGGACTAGCGGGGGGATTTGAGCAGTTCTTC. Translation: CASSLSWGLAGGFEQFF.

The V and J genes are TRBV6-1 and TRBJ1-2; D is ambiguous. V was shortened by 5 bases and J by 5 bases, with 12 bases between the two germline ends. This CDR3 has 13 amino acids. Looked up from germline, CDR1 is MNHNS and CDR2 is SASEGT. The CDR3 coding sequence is TGTGCCAGCAGTCCCAAGGAGCTTTATGGCTACACCTTC. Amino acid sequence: CASSPKELYGYTF.

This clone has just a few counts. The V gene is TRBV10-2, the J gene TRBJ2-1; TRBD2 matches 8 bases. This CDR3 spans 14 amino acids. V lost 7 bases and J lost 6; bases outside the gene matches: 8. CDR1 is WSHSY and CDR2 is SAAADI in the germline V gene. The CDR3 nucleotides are TGCGCCAGCATTGACGGGAGGGCCCCCAATGAGCAGTTCTTC. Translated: CASIDGRAPNEQFF.

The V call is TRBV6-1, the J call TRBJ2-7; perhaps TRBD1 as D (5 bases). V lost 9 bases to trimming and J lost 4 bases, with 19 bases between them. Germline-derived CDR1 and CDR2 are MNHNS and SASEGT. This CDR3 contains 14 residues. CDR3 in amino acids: CASKTDPIVYEQYF. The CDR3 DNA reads TGTGCCAGTAAGACAGATCCGATTGTGTACGAGCAGTACTTC.

CDR3 residues: CASSSGQRTGYTF. CDR3 coding DNA: TGTGCCAGCAGCTCGGGACAGCGGACTGGCTACACCTTC. The rearrangement joins TRBV5-5 to TRBJ1-2; 7 bases are shared with TRBD1. The CDR3 contains 13 residues. Trimming at V came to 3 bases and at J to 7 bases, leaving 6 bases not matched to a gene. Germline V lookup: CDR1 SGHKS, CDR2 YYEKEE (reference sequence).

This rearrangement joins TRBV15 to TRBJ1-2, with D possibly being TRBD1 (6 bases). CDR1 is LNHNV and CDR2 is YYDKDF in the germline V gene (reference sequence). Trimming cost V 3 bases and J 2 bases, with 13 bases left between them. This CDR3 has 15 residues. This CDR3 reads CATSRGAGTNYGYTF. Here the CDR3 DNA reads TGTGCCACCAGCAGGGGGGCCGGGACAAACTATGGCTACACCTTC. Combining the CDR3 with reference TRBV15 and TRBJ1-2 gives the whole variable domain DAMVIQNPRYQVTQFGKPVTLSCSQTLNHNVMYWYQQKSSQAPKLLFHYYDKDFNNEADTPDNFQSRRPNTSFCFLDIRSPGLGDTAMYLCATSRGAGTNYGYTFGSGTRLTVV.

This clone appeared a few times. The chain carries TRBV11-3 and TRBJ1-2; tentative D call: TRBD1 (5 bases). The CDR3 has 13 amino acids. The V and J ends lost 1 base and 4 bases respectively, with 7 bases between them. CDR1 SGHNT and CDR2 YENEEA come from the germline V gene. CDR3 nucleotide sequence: TGTGCCAGCAGCTTAGCTAGGGGCTATGGCTACACCTTC. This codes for CASSLARGYGYTF.

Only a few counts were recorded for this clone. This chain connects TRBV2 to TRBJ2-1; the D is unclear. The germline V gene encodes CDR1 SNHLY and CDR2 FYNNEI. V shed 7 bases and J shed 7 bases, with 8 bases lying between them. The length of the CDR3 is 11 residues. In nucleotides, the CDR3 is TGTGCCAGCATGTACGGGAATGAGCAGTTCTTC. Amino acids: CASMYGNEQFF.

The CDR3: CASSLAQGVYGYTF. In nucleotides, the CDR3 is TGTGCCAGCAGTTTGGCGCAGGGGGTGTATGGCTACACCTTC. The chain recombines TRBV28 with TRBJ1-2, with 7 bases identical to TRBD1. Germline loops: CDR1 MDHEN, CDR2 SYDVKM. Trimming took 3 bases from V and 5 from J; bases not matched to a gene: 6. The CDR3 is 14 residues long.

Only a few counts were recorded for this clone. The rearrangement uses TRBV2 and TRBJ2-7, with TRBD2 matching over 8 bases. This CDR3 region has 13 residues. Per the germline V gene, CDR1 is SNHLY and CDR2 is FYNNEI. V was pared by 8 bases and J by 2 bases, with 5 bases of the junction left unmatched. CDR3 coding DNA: TGTGCCAGCCATAGCGGGGTAACCTACGAGCAGTACTTC. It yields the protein CASHSGVTYEQYF.

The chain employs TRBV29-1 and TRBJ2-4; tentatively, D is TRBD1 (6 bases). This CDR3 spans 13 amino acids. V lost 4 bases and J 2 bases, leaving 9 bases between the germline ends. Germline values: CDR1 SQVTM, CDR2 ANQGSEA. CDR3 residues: CSVADSPKNIQYF. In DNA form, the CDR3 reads TGCAGCGTTGCGGACAGTCCCAAAAACATTCAGTACTTC.

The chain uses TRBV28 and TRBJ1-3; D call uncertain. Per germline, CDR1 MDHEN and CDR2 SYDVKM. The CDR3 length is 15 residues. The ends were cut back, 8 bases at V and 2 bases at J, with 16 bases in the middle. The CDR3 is CASGLSLEAGNTIYF. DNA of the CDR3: TGTGCCAGCGGCCTTAGTCTCGAGGCTGGAAACACCATATATTTT.

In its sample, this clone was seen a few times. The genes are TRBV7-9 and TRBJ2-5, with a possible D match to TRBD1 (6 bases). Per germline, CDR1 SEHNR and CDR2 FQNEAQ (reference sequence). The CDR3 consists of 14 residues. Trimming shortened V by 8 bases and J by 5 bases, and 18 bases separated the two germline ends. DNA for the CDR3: TGTGCCAGCGACACAGGGCTAGCCGGGGAGACCCAGTACTTC. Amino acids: CASDTGLAGETQYF.

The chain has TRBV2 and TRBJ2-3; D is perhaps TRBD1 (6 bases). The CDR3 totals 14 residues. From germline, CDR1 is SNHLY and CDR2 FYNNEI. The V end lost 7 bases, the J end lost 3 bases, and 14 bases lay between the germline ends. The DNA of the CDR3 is TGTGCCAGCATCCAGGGGAAAGGGACAGATACGCAGTATTTT. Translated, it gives CASIQGKGTDTQYF.

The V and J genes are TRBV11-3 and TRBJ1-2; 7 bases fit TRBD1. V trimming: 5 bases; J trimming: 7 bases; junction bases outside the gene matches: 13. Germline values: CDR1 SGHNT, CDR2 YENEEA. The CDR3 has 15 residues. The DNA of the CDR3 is TGTGCCAGCAGCCTCCTCTCGACAGGGATCATTGGCTACACCTTC. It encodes CASSLLSTGIIGYTF.

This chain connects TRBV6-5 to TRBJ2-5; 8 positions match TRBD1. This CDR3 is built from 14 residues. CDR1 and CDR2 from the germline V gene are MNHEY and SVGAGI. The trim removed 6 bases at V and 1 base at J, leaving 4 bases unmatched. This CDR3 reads CASRYRGTQETQYF. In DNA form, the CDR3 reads TGTGCCAGCAGATACAGGGGGACCCAAGAGACCCAGTACTTC.

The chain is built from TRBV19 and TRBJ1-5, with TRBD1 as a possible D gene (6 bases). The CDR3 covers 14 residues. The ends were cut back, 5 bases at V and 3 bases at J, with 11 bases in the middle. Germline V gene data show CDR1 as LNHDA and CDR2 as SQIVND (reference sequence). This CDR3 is CASSYQGINQPQHF. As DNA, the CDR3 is TGTGCCAGTAGTTATCAGGGGATCAATCAGCCCCAGCATTTT. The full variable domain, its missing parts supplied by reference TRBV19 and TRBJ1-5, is DGGITQSPKYLFRKEGQNVTLSCEQNLNHDAMYWYRQDPGQGLRLIYYSQIVNDFQKGDIAEGYSVSREKKESFPLTVTSAQKNPTAFYLCASSYQGINQPQHFGDGTRLSIL.

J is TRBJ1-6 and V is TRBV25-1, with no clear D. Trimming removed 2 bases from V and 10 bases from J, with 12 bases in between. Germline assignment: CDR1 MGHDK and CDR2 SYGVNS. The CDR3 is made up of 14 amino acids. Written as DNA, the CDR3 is TGTGCCAGCAGTGAAGTCGGGGTAAGGTCACCCCTCCACTTT. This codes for CASSEVGVRSPLHF.

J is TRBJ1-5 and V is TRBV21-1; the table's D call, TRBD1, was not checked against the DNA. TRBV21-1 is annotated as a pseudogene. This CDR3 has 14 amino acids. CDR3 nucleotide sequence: TGTGCCAGCCGGGACAGGGTAGGGAATCAGCCCCAGCATTTT. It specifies CASRDRVGNQPQHF.

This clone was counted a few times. CDR3 coding DNA: TGTGCCAGCCATCAGGAGGGGGCGAACACTGAAGCTTTCTTT. Amino acids: CASHQEGANTEAFF. V and J are TRBV2 and TRBJ1-1; TRBD1 matches 7 bases. Per germline, CDR1 SNHLY and CDR2 FYNNEI. CDR3 length equals 14 residues. With 8 bases clipped from V and 1 base from J, the junction kept 7 bases outside the gene matches.

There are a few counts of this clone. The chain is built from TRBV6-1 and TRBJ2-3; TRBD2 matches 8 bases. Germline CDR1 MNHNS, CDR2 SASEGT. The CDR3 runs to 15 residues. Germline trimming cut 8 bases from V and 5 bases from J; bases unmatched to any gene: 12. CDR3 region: CASAGMAGGGDTQYF. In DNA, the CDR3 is TGTGCCAGCGCAGGGATGGCGGGAGGTGGAGATACGCAGTATTTT.

CDR3 nucleotides: TGCAGCGTTGATAGGGGGCAAGGGATGAACACTGAAGCTTTCTTT. Translated: CSVDRGQGMNTEAFF. The chain has TRBV29-1 and TRBJ1-1, with 7 bases identical to TRBD1. CDR3 size: 15 residues. The V gene's germline CDR1 is SQVTM and CDR2 ANQGSEA. V shed 3 bases, J shed 0 bases, and the junction held 7 bases outside the gene matches. The whole variable domain, remainder taken from reference TRBV29-1 and TRBJ1-1, is SAVISQKPSRDICQRGTSLTIQCQVDSQVTMMFWYRQQPGQSLTLIATANQGSEATYESGFVIDKFPISRPNLTFSTLTVSNMSPEDSSIYLCSVDRGQGMNTEAFFGQGTRLTVV.